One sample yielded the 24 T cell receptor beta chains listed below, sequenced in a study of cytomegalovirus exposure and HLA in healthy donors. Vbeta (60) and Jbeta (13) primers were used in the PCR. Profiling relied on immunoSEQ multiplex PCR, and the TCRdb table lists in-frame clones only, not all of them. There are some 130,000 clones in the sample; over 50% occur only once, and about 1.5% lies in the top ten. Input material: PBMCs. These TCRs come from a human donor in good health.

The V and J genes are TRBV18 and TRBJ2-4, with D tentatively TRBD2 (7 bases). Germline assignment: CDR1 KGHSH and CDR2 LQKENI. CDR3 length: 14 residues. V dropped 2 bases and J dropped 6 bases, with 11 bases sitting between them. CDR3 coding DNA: TGTGCCAGCTCACCAGGGGGCGGGGGAAACATTCAGTACTTC. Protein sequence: CASSPGGGGNIQYF.

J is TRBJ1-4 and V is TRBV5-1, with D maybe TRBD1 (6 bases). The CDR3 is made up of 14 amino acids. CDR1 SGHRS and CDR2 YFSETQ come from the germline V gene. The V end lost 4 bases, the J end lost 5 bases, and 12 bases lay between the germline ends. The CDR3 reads CASSIGQKNEKLFF. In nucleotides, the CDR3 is TGCGCCAGCAGCATCGGACAGAAGAATGAAAAACTGTTTTTT.

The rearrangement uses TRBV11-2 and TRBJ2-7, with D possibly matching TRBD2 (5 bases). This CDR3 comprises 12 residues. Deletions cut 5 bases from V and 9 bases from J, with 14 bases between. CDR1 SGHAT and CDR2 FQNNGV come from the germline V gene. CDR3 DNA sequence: TGTGCCAGCAGCCCCGAGGGAACTCGGCAGTACTTC. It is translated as CASSPEGTRQYF.

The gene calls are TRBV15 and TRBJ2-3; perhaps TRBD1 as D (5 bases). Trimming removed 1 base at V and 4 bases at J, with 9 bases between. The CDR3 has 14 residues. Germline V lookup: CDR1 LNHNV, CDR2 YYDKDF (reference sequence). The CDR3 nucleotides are TGTGCCACCAGCAGAGCAGGGTCGTCAGATACGCAGTATTTT. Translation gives CATSRAGSSDTQYF. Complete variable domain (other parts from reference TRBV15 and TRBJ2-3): DAMVIQNPRYQVTQFGKPVTLSCSQTLNHNVMYWYQQKSSQAPKLLFHYYDKDFNNEADTPDNFQSRRPNTSFCFLDIRSPGLGDTAMYLCATSRAGSSDTQYFGPGTRLTVL.

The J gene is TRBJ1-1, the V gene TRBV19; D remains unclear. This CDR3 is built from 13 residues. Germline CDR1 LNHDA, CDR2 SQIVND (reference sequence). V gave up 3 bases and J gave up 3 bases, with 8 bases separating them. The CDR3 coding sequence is TGTGCCAGTAGTATTGGAGGGTACACTGAAGCTTTCTTT. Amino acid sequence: CASSIGGYTEAFF.

DNA of the CDR3: TGTGCCAGCAGCCTAATCACAGATACGCAGTATTTT. Translating gives CASSLITDTQYF. The V call is TRBV9, the J call TRBJ2-3; D is undetermined. The germline V and J ends were trimmed by 4 bases and 2 bases, with 5 bases remaining between them. Germline assignment: CDR1 SGDLS and CDR2 YYNGEE. This CDR3 comprises 12 residues.

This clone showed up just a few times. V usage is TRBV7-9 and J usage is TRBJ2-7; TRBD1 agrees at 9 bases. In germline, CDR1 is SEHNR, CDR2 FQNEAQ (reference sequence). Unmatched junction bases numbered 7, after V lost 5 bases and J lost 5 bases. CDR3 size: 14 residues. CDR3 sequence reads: CASSRGTGFNEQYF. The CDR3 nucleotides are TGTGCCAGCAGCAGAGGGACAGGGTTCAACGAGCAGTACTTC.

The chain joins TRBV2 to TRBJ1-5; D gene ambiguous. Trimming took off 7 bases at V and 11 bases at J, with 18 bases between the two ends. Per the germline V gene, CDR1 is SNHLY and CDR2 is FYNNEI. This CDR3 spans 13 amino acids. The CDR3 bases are TGTGCCAGCAATCGGGGTGGGTATGAGGCCCAGCATTTT. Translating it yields CASNRGGYEAQHF.

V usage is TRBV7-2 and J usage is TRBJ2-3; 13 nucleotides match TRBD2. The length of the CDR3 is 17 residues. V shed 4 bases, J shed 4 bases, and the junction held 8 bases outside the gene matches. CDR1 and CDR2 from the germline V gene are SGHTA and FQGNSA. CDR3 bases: TGTGCCAGCAGCTCCGGGACTAGCGGGAATTTTCCAGATACGCAGTATTTT. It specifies CASSSGTSGNFPDTQYF.

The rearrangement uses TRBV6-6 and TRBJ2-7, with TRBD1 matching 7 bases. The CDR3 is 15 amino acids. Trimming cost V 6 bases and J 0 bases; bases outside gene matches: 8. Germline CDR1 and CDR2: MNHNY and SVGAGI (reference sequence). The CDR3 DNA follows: TGTGCCAGCAGAAAGGGACAGCCAAGCTCCTACGAGCAGTACTTC. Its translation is CASRKGQPSSYEQYF.

The CDR3 protein is CASSFSDSPLHF. In DNA, the CDR3 is TGCGCCAGCAGCTTTTCGGATTCACCCCTCCACTTT. This chain uses TRBV5-1 with TRBJ1-6, with unresolved D. The CDR3 runs 12 residues. Trimming pared 2 bases from V and 8 bases from J, leaving 5 bases between. The V gene's germline CDR1 is SGHRS and CDR2 YFSETQ.

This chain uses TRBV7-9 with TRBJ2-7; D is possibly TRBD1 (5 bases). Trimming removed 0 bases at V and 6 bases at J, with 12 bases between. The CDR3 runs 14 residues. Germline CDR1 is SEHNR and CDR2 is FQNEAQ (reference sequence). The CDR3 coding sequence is TGTGCCAGCAGCTTAGCCAGGGTACGATCCGAGCAGTACTTC. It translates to CASSLARVRSEQYF.

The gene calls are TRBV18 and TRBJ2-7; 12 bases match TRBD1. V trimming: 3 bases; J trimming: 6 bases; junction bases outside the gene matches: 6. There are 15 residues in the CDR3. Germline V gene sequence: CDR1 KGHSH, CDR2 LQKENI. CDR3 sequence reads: CASSPTGTGGSEQYF. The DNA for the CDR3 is TGTGCCAGCTCACCTACCGGGACAGGGGGCTCCGAGCAGTACTTC.

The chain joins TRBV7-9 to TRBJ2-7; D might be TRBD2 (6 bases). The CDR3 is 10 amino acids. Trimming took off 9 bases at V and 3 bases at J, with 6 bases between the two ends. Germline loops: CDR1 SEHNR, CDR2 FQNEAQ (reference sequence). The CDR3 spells CARRDYEQYF. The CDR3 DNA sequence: TGTGCCAGGCGGGACTACGAGCAGTACTTC.

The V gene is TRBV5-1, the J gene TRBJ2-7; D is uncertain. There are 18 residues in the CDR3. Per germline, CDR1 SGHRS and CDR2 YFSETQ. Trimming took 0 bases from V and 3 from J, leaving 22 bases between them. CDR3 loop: CASSLAPSVANQVYEQYF. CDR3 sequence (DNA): TGCGCCAGCAGCTTGGCCCCGTCCGTGGCCAACCAGGTCTACGAGCAGTACTTC.

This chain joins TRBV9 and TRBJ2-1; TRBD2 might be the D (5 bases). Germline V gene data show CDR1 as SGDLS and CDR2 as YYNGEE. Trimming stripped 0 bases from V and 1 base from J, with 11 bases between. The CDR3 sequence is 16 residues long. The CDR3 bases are TGTGCCAGCAGCGTAGGAAAGTGGGAGTCCTACAATGAGCAGTTCTTC. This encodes CASSVGKWESYNEQFF. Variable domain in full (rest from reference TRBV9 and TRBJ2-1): DSGVTQTPKHLITATGQRVTLRCSPRSGDLSVYWYQQSLDQGLQFLIQYYNGEERAKGNILERFSAQQFPDLHSELNLSSLELGDSALYFCASSVGKWESYNEQFFGPGTRLTVL.

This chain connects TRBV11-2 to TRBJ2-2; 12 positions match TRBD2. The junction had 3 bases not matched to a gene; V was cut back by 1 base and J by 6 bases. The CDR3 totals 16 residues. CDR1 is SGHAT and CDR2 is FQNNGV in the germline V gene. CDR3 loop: CASSLVSSGRAGELFF. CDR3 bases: TGTGCCAGCAGCTTAGTCTCTAGCGGGAGGGCCGGGGAGCTGTTTTTT.

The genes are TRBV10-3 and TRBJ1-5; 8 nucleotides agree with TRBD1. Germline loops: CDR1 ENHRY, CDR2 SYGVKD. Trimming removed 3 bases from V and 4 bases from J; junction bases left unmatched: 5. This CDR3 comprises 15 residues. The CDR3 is CAISDETGGNQPQHF. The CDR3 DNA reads TGTGCCATCAGTGATGAAACAGGGGGAAATCAGCCCCAGCATTTT.

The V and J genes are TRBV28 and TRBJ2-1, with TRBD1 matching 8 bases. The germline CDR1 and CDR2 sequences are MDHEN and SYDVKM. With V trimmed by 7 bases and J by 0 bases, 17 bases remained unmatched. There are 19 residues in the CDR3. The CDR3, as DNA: TGTGCCAGCACCCACACAGGGGGGACTGGGATTGGCTCCTACAATGAGCAGTTCTTC. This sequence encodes CASTHTGGTGIGSYNEQFF.

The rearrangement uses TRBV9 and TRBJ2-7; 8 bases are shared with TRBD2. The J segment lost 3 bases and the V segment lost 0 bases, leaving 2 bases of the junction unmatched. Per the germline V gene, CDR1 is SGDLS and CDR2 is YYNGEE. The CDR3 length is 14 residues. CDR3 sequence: CASSVASGSYEQYF. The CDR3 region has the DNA TGTGCCAGCAGCGTAGCAAGCGGGAGCTACGAGCAGTACTTC.

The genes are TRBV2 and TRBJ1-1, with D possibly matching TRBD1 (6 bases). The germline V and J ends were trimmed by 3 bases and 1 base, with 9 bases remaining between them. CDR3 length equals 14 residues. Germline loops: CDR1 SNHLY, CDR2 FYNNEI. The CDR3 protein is CASSDGRGNTEAFF. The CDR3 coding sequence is TGTGCCAGCAGTGACGGCAGGGGGAACACTGAAGCTTTCTTT.

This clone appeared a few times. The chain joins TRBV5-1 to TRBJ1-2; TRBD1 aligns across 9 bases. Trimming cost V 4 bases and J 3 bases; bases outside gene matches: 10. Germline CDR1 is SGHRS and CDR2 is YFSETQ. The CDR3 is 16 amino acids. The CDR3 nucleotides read TGCGCCAGCAGCCTTGGAAGCGACAGGGGGGACTATGGCTACACCTTC. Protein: CASSLGSDRGDYGYTF.

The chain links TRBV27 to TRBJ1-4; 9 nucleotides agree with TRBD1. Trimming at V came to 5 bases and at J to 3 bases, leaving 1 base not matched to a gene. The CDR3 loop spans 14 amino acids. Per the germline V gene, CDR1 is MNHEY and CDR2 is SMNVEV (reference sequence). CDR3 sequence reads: CASSRTGANEKLFF. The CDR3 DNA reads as TGTGCCAGCAGTCGGACAGGGGCTAATGAAAAACTGTTTTTT.

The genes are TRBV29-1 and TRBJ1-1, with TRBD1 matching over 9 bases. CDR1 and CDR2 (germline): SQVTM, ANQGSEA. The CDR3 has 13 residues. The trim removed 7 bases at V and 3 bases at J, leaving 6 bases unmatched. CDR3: CSAGTGLDTEAFF. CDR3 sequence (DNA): TGCAGCGCAGGGACAGGGTTGGACACTGAAGCTTTCTTT.